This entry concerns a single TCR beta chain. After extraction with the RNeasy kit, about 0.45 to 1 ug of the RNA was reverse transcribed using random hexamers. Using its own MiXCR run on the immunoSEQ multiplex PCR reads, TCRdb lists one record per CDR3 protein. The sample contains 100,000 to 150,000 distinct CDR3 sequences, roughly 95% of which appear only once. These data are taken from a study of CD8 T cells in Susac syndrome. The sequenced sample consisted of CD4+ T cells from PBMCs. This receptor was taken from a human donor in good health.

CDR3 amino acids: CASSLWGHSSSYNEQFF. The CDR3 DNA is TGCGCCAGCAGCTTGTGGGGCCACTCAAGCTCCTACAATGAGCAGTTCTTC. The chain employs TRBV5-1 and TRBJ2-1; D possibly corresponds to TRBD1 (5 bases). Between the trimmed V and J ends, which lost 1 base and 0 bases, there was a span of 14 bases. Germline V gives CDR1 SGHRS, CDR2 YFSETQ. This CDR3 comprises 17 residues.